The present T cell receptor beta chain was sequenced within a study of CD8+CD57+ T cells in acquired aplastic anemia. Study-level background: Across the sorted CD4+ and CD8+ cells, DNA amounts averaged 3.2 ug.

Notes on this clonotype: Its antigen is not identified.

This CDR3 spans 11 amino acids. V was shortened by 4 bases and J by 7 bases, with 7 bases between the two germline ends. Germline V gene data show CDR1 as SGHVS and CDR2 as FQNEAQ. CDR3 and TCR beta VDJ profiling relied on genomic DNA as the template. Using its own MiXCR run on the reads, TCRdb lists one record per CDR3 protein. The data show under 350,000 distinct CDR3 sequences, 55% to 65% seen once. Study-level findings and limits: Researchers reported that CD8+ Simpson's diversity was not significantly different in patients versus controls. Some 29 CD8+ CDR3 sequences were shared between patients and controls.

This clonotype was obtained from a human donor with severe aplastic anemia or a healthy control (not recorded which). Sequenced material: sorted CD4+, CD8+, or CD8+CD57+ T cells (not recorded which) from PBMCs. The chain is built from TRBV7-8 and TRBJ1-2; no firm D call. For the CDR3, the DNA is TGTGCCAGCAGCTCCGCGGGTGGCTACACCTTC. Amino acid sequence: CASSSAGGYTF.